This TCR beta chain originates from a study of shared clonotypes between healthy human individuals. Study-level points and caveats: Donor scarcity curtailed the genetic and exposure-history diversity represented herein.

On this clone itself: The antigen remains undetermined.

Only in-frame clones appear in the TCRdb table, and some are missing; sequencing was by immunoSEQ multiplex PCR. The table lists a few million clones, just over 90% of them singletons. In germline, CDR1 is MGHDK, CDR2 SYGVNS. V shed 8 bases and J shed 3 bases, with 13 bases lying between them. There are 14 residues in the CDR3. Specimen: naive CD4+ T cells sorted from blood. Subset specified: CD45RA+ positively selected. The chain is built from TRBV25-1 and TRBJ1-4; D gene uncertain. The TCR comes from a man in his late teens or twenties in good health. CDR3 in amino acids: CASRGLPPNEKLFF. CDR3 bases: TGTGCCAGCCGTGGACTCCCACCTAATGAAAAACTGTTTTTT.